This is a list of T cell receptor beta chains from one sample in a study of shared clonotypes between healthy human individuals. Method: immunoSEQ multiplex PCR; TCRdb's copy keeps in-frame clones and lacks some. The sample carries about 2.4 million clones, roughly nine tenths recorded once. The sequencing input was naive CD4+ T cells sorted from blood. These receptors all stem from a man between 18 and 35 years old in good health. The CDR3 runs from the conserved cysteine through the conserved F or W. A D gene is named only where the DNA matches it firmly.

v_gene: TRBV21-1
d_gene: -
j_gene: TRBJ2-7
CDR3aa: CASSKAERGRNRRSYEQYF

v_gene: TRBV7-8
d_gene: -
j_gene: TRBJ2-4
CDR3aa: CASSPGLAKNIQYF

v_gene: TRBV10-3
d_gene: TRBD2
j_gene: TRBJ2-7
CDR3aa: CAISPTFSAREGRYEQYF

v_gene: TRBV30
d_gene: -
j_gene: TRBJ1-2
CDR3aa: CAWSVSVGGYTF

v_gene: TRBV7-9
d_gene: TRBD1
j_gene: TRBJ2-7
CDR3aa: CASSLGTGGSHEQYF

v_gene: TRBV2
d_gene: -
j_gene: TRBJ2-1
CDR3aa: CASRADGLNEQFF

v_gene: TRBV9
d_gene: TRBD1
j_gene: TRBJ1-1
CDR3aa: CASSVEGTGPGYTEAFF

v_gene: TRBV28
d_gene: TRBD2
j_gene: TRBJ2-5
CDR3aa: CASSLFPLAVVQETQYF

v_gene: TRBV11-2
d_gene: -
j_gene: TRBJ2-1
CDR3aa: CASRQGQSSNEQFF

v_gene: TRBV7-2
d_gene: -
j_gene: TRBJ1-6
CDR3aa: CASSPGPNGTPLHF

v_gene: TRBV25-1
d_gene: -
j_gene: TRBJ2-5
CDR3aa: CASSEPLETQYF

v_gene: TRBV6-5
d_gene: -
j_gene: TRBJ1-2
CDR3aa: CASSHKTPAYGYTF

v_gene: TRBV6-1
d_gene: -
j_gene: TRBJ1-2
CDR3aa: CASDLVVFSIYGYTF

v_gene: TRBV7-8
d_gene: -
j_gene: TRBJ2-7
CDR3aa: CASSLVRGAGTKYEQYF

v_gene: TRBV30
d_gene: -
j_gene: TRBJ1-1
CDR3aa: CAWSTGPNTEAFF

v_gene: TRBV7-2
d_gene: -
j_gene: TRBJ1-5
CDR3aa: CASSLADQPQHF

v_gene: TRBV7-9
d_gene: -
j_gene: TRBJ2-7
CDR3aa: CASSLVRTESYEQYF

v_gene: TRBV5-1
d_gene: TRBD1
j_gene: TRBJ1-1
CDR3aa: CASKGGQGENTEAFF

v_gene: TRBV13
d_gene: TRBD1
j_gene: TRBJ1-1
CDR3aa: CASSREQGMNTEAFF

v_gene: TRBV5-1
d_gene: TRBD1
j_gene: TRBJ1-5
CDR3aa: CASSAGQGGSNQPQHF

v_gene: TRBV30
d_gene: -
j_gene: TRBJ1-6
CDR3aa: CAWSLGSSYNSPLHF

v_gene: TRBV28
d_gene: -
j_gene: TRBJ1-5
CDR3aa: CASRFRASGTSNQPQHF

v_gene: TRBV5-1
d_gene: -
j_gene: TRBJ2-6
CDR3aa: CASSLDTGSNVLTF

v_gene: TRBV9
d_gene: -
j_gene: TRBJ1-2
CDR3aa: CASSIRGDGYTF

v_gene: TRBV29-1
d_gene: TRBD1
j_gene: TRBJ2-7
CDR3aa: CSAGATGSGEQYF

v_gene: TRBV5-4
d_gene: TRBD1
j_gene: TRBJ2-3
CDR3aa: CASSPDRETDTQYF